This T cell receptor (beta chain) stems from a study of early T cells in non-severe SARS-CoV-2 infection. TCRdb called the 5' RACE reads again in MiXCR, with one record for every CDR3 protein. Of tens of thousands of distinct CDR3 sequences in the sample, approximately 12% were seen once. This CDR3 is 13 amino acids long. Per the germline V gene, CDR1 is DFQATT and CDR2 is SNEGSKA (reference sequence). Trimming took off 3 bases at V and 5 bases at J, with 10 bases between the two ends. This clonotype was observed many times. The chain joins TRBV20-1 to TRBJ2-2, with a tentative D call TRBD1 (6 bases). The sequenced sample consisted of whole blood. This TCR derives from an adult who was a healthcare worker with PCR-confirmed SARS-CoV-2 infection or an uninfected control (not recorded which). The CDR3 DNA is TGCAGTGCTAGCCCAGGGGTGACCGGGGAGCTGTTTTTT. Protein sequence: CSASPGVTGELFF.